This TCR beta chain was sequenced for a study of OX40 agonist ivuxolimab in advanced cancers. Overall study: People in dose escalation had one of these cancers: hepatocellular carcinoma, melanoma, renal cell or head and neck cancer.

Germline V CDR1 and CDR2: MNHNS, SASEGT. This CDR3 has 13 amino acids. V shed 1 base and J 12 bases; nucleotides not matched to a gene: 6. Libraries were prepared by immunoSEQ multiplex PCR; TCRdb keeps only in-frame clonotypes and omits some of them. This table has some 60,000 clones, 85% appearing once. The sample was CD4+ or CD8+ T cells sorted from blood, taken in a trial of the OX40 agonist ivuxolimab. The chain combines TRBV6-1 with TRBJ2-7, with TRBD1 identical over 10 bases. This clonotype originated in an adult with an advanced solid tumor such as melanoma, head and neck, liver or kidney cancer. CDR3 sequence (DNA): TGTGCCAGCAGTGAAGGGGACAGGGGAAACGCGTACTTC. Amino acid sequence: CASSEGDRGNAYF.